Below, one TCR beta chain is given with its context. The sample is drawn from a study of shared clonotypes between healthy human individuals. Study context: Used for every donor were three CD4 naive, three CD4 memory, two CD8 naive and one CD8 memory plate.

Replicate PCRs from sorted subsets contained 200 ng DNA, which is around 29,000 T cell genomes. Here immunoSEQ multiplex PCR was the method, and the copy in TCRdb shows in-frame clones only, minus some. This table has approximately 2.1 million clones, over 90% appearing once. Donors, without exception, were Caucasian adults residing in Nashville, Tennessee. Splitting the CD4+ cells yielded a CD45RA+ naive subset and a CD45RA-negative memory subset. The V and J ends lost 6 bases and 0 bases respectively, with 30 bases between them. The CDR3 is 21 amino acids. Germline-derived CDR1 and CDR2 are MNHNS and SASEGT.

The receptor was derived from a young man in good health. Some clones in this sample may be carry-over from other donors' samples. Sequencing was done on a sample of naive CD4+ T cells from PBMCs. The subset here: CD45RA+ positively selected. The chain employs TRBV6-1 and TRBJ1-5; perhaps TRBD1 as D (6 bases). CDR3 protein: CASSEPYRGANPPYSNQPQHF. The CDR3 DNA follows: TGTGCCAGCAGCGAACCCTACCGGGGGGCCAATCCTCCCTATAGCAATCAGCCCCAGCATTTT.